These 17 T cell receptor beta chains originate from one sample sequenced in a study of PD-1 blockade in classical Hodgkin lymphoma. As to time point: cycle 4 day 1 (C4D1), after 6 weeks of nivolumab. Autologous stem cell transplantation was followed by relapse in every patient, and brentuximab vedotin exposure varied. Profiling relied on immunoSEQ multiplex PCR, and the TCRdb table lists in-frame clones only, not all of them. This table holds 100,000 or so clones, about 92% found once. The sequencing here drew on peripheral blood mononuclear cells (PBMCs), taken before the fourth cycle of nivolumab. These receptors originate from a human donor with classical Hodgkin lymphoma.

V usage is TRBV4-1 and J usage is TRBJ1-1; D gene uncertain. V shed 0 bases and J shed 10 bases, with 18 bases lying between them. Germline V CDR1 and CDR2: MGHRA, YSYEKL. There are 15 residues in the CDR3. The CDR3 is CASSQDRPEGFRAFF. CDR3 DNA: TGCGCCAGCAGCCAAGATCGTCCTGAGGGATTCCGAGCTTTCTTT.

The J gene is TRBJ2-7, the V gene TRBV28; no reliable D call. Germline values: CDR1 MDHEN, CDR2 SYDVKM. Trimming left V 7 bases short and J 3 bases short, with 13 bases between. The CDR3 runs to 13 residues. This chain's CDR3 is CASKILGNYEQYF. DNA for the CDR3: TGTGCCAGCAAAATCTTAGGGAACTACGAGCAGTACTTC.

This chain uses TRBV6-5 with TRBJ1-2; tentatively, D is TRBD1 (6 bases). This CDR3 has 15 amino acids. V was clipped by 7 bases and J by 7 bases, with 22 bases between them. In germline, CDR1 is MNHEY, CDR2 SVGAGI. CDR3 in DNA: TGTGCCAGCACCCGAGACCTCCTCACAGGGTCTGGCTACACCTTC. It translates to CASTRDLLTGSGYTF.

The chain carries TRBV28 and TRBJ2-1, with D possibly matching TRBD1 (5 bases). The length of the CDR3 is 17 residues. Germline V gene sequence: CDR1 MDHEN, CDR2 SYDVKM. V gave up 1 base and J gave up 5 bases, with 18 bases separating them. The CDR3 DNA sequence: TGTGCCAGCAGTTTATCCTACAGGAAGCAGTGGGACAATGAGCAGTTCTTC. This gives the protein CASSLSYRKQWDNEQFF.

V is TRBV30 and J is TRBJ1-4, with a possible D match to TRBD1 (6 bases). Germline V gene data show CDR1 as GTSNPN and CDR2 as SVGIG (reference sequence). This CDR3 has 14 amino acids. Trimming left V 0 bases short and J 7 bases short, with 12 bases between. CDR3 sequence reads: CAWSVGGGGEKLFF. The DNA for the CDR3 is TGTGCCTGGAGTGTCGGAGGGGGTGGTGAAAAACTGTTTTTT.

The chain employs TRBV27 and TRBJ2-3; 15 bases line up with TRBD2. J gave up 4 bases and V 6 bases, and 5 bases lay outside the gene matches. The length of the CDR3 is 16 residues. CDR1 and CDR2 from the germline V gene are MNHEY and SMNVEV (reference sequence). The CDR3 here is CASRGLAGGRADTQYF. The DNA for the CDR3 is TGTGCCAGCAGAGGACTAGCGGGAGGGCGGGCAGATACGCAGTATTTT.

DNA for the CDR3: TGTGCCAGCTCACCCGGGACTAGCGGGGCCTACAATGAGCAGTTCTTC. It specifies CASSPGTSGAYNEQFF. The V call is TRBV18, the J call TRBJ2-1; 13 positions match TRBD2. The CDR3 is 16 residues long. Germline assignment: CDR1 KGHSH and CDR2 LQKENI. V lost 3 bases, J lost 2 bases, and 1 base stayed unmatched.

The CDR3 bases are TGTGCCAGCAGCCTGGGCCCCCGTGGCTCTGCCTACGAGCAGTACTTC. Its protein is CASSLGPRGSAYEQYF. This chain connects TRBV7-9 to TRBJ2-7, with D unclear. The V end lost 5 bases, the J end lost 2 bases, and 19 bases lay between the germline ends. The germline V gene encodes CDR1 SEHNR and CDR2 FQNEAQ (reference sequence). The CDR3 runs to 16 residues.

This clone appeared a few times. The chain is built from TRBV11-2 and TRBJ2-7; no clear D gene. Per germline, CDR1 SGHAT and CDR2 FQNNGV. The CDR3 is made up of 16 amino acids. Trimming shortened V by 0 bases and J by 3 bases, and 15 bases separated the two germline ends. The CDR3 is CASSLDRGAFGYEQYF. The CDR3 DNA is TGTGCCAGCAGCTTAGATCGAGGAGCGTTCGGCTACGAGCAGTACTTC.

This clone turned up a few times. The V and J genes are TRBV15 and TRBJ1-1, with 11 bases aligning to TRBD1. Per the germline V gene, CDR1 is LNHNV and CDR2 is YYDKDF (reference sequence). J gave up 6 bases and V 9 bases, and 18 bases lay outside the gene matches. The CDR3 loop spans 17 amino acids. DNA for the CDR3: TGTGCCACGACTAACGCAGTGGGGGACAGGGGGGAGGCTGAAGCTTTCTTT. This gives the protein CATTNAVGDRGEAEAFF.

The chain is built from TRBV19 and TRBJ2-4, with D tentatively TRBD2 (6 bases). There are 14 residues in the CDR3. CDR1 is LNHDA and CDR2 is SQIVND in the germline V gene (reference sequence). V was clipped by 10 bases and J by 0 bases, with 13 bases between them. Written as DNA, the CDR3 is TGTGCCACTAACGGGGGTATAGCCAAAAACATTCAGTACTTC. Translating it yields CATNGGIAKNIQYF.

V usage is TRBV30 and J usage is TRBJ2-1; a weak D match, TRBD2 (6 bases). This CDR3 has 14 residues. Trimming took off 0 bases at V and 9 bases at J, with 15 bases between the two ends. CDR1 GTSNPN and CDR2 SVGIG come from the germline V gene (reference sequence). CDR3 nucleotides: TGTGCCTGGAGTGTACAGTCAGCCGGGGGTGAGCAGTTCTTC. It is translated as CAWSVQSAGGEQFF.

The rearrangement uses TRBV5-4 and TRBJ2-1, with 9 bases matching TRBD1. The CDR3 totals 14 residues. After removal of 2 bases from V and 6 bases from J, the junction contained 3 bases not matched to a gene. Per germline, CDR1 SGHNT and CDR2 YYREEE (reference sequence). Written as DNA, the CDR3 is TGTGCCAGCAGCTTAGGGACAGGGTTCAATGAGCAGTTCTTC. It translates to CASSLGTGFNEQFF.

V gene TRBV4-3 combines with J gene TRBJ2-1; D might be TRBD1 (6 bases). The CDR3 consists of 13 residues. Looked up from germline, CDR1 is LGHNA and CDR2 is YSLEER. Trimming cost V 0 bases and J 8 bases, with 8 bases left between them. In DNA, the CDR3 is TGCGCCAGCAGCCAAGACAGGGGTCATGAGCAGTTCTTC. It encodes CASSQDRGHEQFF.

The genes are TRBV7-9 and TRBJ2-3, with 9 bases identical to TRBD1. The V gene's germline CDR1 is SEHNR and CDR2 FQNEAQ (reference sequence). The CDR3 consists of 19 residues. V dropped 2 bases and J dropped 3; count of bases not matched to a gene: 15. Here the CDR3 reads CASSLPNPQGAFLTDTQYF. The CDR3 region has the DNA TGTGCCAGCAGCTTACCCAATCCACAGGGGGCGTTTCTTACAGATACGCAGTATTTT.

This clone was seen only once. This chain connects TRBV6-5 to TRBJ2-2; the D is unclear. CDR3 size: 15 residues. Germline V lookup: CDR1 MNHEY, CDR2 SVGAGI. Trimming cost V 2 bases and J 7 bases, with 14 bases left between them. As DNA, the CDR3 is TGTGCCAGCAGTTACAGTAGGGTACAAATCGGGGAGCTGTTTTTT. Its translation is CASSYSRVQIGELFF.

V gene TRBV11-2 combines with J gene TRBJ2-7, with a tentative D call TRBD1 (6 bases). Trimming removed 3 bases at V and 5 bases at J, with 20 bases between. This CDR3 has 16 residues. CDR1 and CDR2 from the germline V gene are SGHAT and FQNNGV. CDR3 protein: CASSLLISTGLDEQYF. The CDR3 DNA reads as TGTGCCAGCAGCTTGTTGATTTCTACAGGGCTCGACGAGCAGTACTTC.